A selection of T cell receptor beta chains follows, all from one sample in a study of blood T cells in healthy people across ages. TCRdb processed the 5' RACE reads anew with MiXCR; each CDR3 protein has one entry. The data hold some 640,000 distinct CDR3 sequences, with around 31% observed a single time. Input material: blood. The receptors stem from a woman over 75 in good health. The CDR3 runs from the conserved cysteine through the conserved F or W. Fields, in order: clone size, V gene, J gene, D gene, CDR3 protein, CDR3 DNA. A D gene is named only where the DNA matches it firmly. Size tells how often a clone was seen (once, few, many) or the class of an expanded clone, and some rows leave it out.

>.|TRBV7-9|TRBJ2-1|TRBD2
CASSFSAGGENEQFF
TGTGCCAGCAGCTTTAGCGCGGGGGGTGAGAATGAGCAGTTCTTC
>.|TRBV12-5|TRBJ2-7|.
CASGGGLYEQYF
TGTGCTAGCGGCGGTGGACTCTACGAGCAGTACTTC
>many|TRBV5-1|TRBJ2-5|TRBD1
CASSLEGTGYQETQYF
TGCGCCAGCAGCTTGGAAGGGACAGGGTACCAAGAGACCCAGTACTTC
>few|TRBV19|TRBJ2-3|.
CATFRGGTGDTQYF
TGTGCCACTTTCCGTGGGGGAACAGGAGATACGCAGTATTTT
>few|TRBV6-2/TRBV6-3|TRBJ2-2|.
CASSSVLHLNTGELFF
TGTGCCAGCAGTTCCGTACTTCACTTGAACACCGGGGAGCTGTTTTTT
>many|TRBV19|TRBJ2-1|TRBD1
CASSPTGESYNEQFF
TGTGCCAGTAGTCCCACAGGGGAATCCTACAATGAGCAGTTCTTC
>many|TRBV20-1|TRBJ2-5|TRBD1
CSAPSGTGEETQYF
TGCAGTGCCCCATCCGGGACAGGGGAAGAGACCCAGTACTTC
>.|TRBV29-1|TRBJ1-2|.
CSVEGGLGGYTF
TGCAGCGTTGAGGGGGGACTGGGGGGCTACACCTTC
>many|TRBV9|TRBJ2-2|.
CASSPTGADTGELFF
TGTGCCAGCAGCCCTACAGGAGCGGACACCGGGGAGCTGTTTTTT
>few|TRBV20-1|TRBJ2-1|TRBD2
CSAIPGGASNEQFF
TGCAGTGCTATCCCCGGGGGGGCCTCCAATGAGCAGTTCTTC
>.|TRBV30|TRBJ1-2|.
CAWSSGLGYDYGHTF
TGTGCCTGGAGTTCGGGGTTGGGGTACGACTATGGCCACACCTTC
>many|TRBV23-1|TRBJ1-6|.
CAFNTGAADNSPLHF
TGCGCCTTCAATACGGGGGCAGCGGATAATTCACCCCTCCACTTT
>.|TRBV5-1|TRBJ2-1|.
CASSWAEGTDEQFF
TGCGCCAGCAGCTGGGCGGAAGGTACCGATGAGCAGTTCTTC
>many|TRBV7-9|TRBJ2-1|TRBD2
CASSLVGAGGYNEQFF
TGTGCCAGCAGCTTAGTTGGAGCGGGGGGTTACAATGAGCAGTTCTTC
>many|TRBV11-2|TRBJ1-4|.
CASSHQTEKLFF
TGTGCCAGCAGCCACCAGACAGAAAAACTGTTTTTT
>few|TRBV9|TRBJ1-6|TRBD1
CASSVQGANSPLHF
TGTGCCAGCAGCGTACAGGGGGCAAATTCACCCCTCCACTTT
>.|TRBV4-3|TRBJ2-5|TRBD2
CASSQVTSGGKTQYF
TGCGCCAGCAGCCAAGTGACTAGCGGGGGAAAGACCCAGTACTTC
>many|TRBV5-5|TRBJ2-3|.
CASSGSLDTQYF
TGTGCCAGCAGCGGTTCACTAGATACGCAGTATTTT